These 21 T cell receptor beta chains were sequenced from one sample in a study of blood T cell dynamics during melanoma immunotherapy. Libraries were prepared by immunoSEQ multiplex PCR; TCRdb keeps only in-frame clonotypes and omits some of them. The data hold about 16,000 clones, with just over 90% observed a single time. The time point is: pre-treatment baseline. The specimen comprised blood, sampled from a patient treated with checkpoint blockade. The receptors originated from a human donor with melanoma.

This clone has a handful of counts. The J gene is TRBJ1-3, the V gene TRBV7-9; D unclear. The CDR3 is 14 amino acids. Germline-derived CDR1 and CDR2 are SEHNR and FQNEAQ (reference sequence). V lost 7 bases and J 4 bases, leaving 14 bases between the germline ends. CDR3 sequence: CASNPGGLGNTIYF. Here the CDR3 DNA reads TGTGCCAGCAACCCGGGAGGGCTCGGAAACACCATATATTTT.

The genes are TRBV27 and TRBJ1-1; TRBD1 agrees at 10 bases. Germline CDR1 is MNHEY and CDR2 is SMNVEV (reference sequence). CDR3 length: 16 residues. Germline trimming cut 3 bases from V and 5 bases from J; bases unmatched to any gene: 9. CDR3 sequence (DNA): TGTGCCAGCAGTTTTCGGGACAGGGGATACCGGACTGAAGCTTTCTTT. Protein: CASSFRDRGYRTEAFF.

The rearrangement uses TRBV7-2 and TRBJ1-2, with TRBD1 identical over 10 bases. Trimming at V came to 4 bases and at J to 5 bases, leaving 7 bases not matched to a gene. This CDR3 has 15 amino acids. Germline V gene data show CDR1 as SGHTA and CDR2 as FQGNSA. As DNA, the CDR3 is TGTGCCAGCAGCTCGACAGTGGGACAGGGGTATGGCTACACCTTC. The encoded protein is CASSSTVGQGYGYTF.

This clone was recorded once. The rearrangement uses TRBV4-1 and TRBJ1-1; possible D gene TRBD1, 6 bases. V was cut by 4 bases and J by 4 bases, with 13 bases left in between. Germline CDR1 reads MGHRA; CDR2 reads YSYEKL. This CDR3 has 14 amino acids. The CDR3 region is CASSREGGATEAFF. The CDR3 nucleotides are TGCGCCAGCAGCCGAGAGGGGGGGGCCACTGAAGCTTTCTTT.

The chain links TRBV29-1 to TRBJ2-2, with D tentatively TRBD1 or TRBD2 (7 bases each). Trimming removed 6 bases from V and 0 bases from J, with 26 bases in between. Germline V gene lookup returns CDR1 SQVTM and CDR2 ANQGSEA. CDR3 length: 19 residues. The CDR3 DNA reads TGCAGCGTGACGGGCTCGGGGAGGGGGCAGACCGCGAACACCGGGGAGCTGTTTTTT. Translating it yields CSVTGSGRGQTANTGELFF.

This chain connects TRBV25-1 to TRBJ2-6, with D tentatively TRBD2 (5 bases). Germline V gene sequence: CDR1 MGHDK, CDR2 SYGVNS. This CDR3 is 18 amino acids long. Between the trimmed V and J ends, which lost 4 bases and 4 bases, there was a span of 20 bases. CDR3 protein: CASSGRMGSWFGANVLTF. CDR3 bases: TGTGCCAGCAGTGGGAGGATGGGCAGCTGGTTCGGGGCCAACGTCCTGACTTTC.

The chain couples TRBV28 to TRBJ1-5, with 7 bases that match TRBD1. Germline V gives CDR1 MDHEN, CDR2 SYDVKM. CDR3 length equals 18 residues. V dropped 5 bases and J dropped 2; count of bases not matched to a gene: 15. CDR3 in DNA: TGTGCCAGCAGTGAAGGGCGCACAGGGGTGGGCGGCAATCAGCCCCAGCATTTT. This codes for CASSEGRTGVGGNQPQHF.

The V call is TRBV6-6, the J call TRBJ1-1; D gene uncertain. Germline CDR1 MNHNY, CDR2 SVGAGI (reference sequence). The length of the CDR3 is 14 residues. Trimming cost V 2 bases and J 2 bases, with 9 bases left between them. For the CDR3, the DNA is TGTGCCAGCAGTTACGAAGGGTTTAACACTGAAGCTTTCTTT. Translating it yields CASSYEGFNTEAFF.

The rearrangement joins TRBV10-1 to TRBJ2-5; D unclear. V dropped 0 bases and J dropped 4 bases, with 6 bases sitting between them. Germline V gives CDR1 WNHNN, CDR2 SYGVQD (reference sequence). This CDR3 is 13 amino acids long. The CDR3 bases are TGCGCCAGCAGTGAGTCCTCGTTAGAGACCCAGTACTTC. Translating gives CASSESSLETQYF.

DNA for the CDR3: TGTGCCAGCAGCTTCGTCGGACTAGCGGTCCAAGAGACCCAGTACTTC. Translation gives CASSFVGLAVQETQYF. The chain employs TRBV7-6 and TRBJ2-5, with 10 bases matching TRBD2. The germline CDR1 and CDR2 sequences are SGHVS and FNYEAQ. There are 16 residues in the CDR3. J lost 1 base, V lost 3 bases, and 5 bases had no gene match.

The rearrangement joins TRBV28 to TRBJ2-3, with 13 bases lining up with TRBD2. Germline assignment: CDR1 MDHEN and CDR2 SYDVKM. The CDR3 extends over 19 amino acids. V trimming: 3 bases; J trimming: 2 bases; junction bases outside the gene matches: 11. Here the CDR3 reads CASSFPGTSGIPVTDTQYF. In nucleotides, the CDR3 is TGTGCCAGCAGTTTTCCCGGGACTAGCGGGATTCCCGTCACAGATACGCAGTATTTT. The full variable domain, rest sourced from reference TRBV28 and TRBJ2-3, is DVKVTQSSRYLVKRTGEKVFLECVQDMDHENMFWYRQDPGLGLRLIYFSYDVKMKEKGDIPEGYSVSREKKERFSLILESASTNQTSMYLCASSFPGTSGIPVTDTQYFGPGTRLTVL.

This clone was detected only once. The CDR3: CASSPGLASYEQYF. CDR3 sequence (DNA): TGTGCCAGCAGCCCGGGACTAGCGTCCTACGAGCAGTACTTC. The genes are TRBV7-2 and TRBJ2-7; 10 nucleotides align to TRBD2. Per germline, CDR1 SGHTA and CDR2 FQGNSA. The V and J ends lost 5 bases and 1 base, in that order; junction bases with no gene match: 2. CDR3 length: 14 amino acids.

The genes are TRBV6-5 and TRBJ1-2; no reliable D call. The V gene's germline CDR1 is MNHEY and CDR2 SVGAGI. Trimming removed 7 bases from V and 2 bases from J, with 14 bases in between. The CDR3 runs to 14 residues. In DNA, the CDR3 is TGTGCCAGCAAAAATGAGGGCGCCAACTATGGCTACACCTTC. Translation: CASKNEGANYGYTF.

The chain links TRBV6-1 to TRBJ2-1, with 8 nucleotides matching TRBD1. This CDR3 comprises 14 residues. Trimming took 3 bases from V and 8 from J; bases not matched to a gene: 6. In germline, CDR1 is MNHNS, CDR2 SASEGT. The CDR3 reads CASSDFQGADEQFF. DNA for the CDR3: TGTGCCAGCAGTGACTTTCAGGGGGCGGATGAGCAGTTCTTC.

CDR3 amino acids: CASSPAADRGSGELFF. Here the CDR3 DNA reads TGTGCCAGCTCACCAGCCGCGGACAGGGGGTCCGGGGAGCTGTTTTTT. The chain couples TRBV18 to TRBJ2-2, with 10 bases lining up with TRBD1. V lost 2 bases to trimming and J lost 6 bases; unmatched junction nucleotides: 6. Germline CDR1 KGHSH, CDR2 LQKENI. This CDR3 region has 16 residues.

This clone was counted a single time. The V and J genes are TRBV18 and TRBJ1-1, with 9 positions matching TRBD1. J was trimmed by 8 bases and V by 6 bases; bases with no gene match: 10. The germline V gene has CDR1 KGHSH and CDR2 LQKENI. The CDR3 length is 14 residues. This CDR3 is CASSPTGGLWEAFF. CDR3 in DNA: TGTGCCAGCTCGCCTACAGGGGGCCTCTGGGAAGCTTTCTTT.

This clone came up a few times. The J gene is TRBJ1-2, the V gene TRBV6-5; a weak D match, TRBD1 (5 bases). Germline values: CDR1 MNHEY, CDR2 SVGAGI. This CDR3 contains 13 residues. Trimming removed 2 bases at V and 8 bases at J, with 12 bases between. CDR3 DNA: TGTGCCAGCAGTTACGGGGGAGGGCGAGGCTACACCTTC. Amino acid sequence: CASSYGGGRGYTF.

This chain joins TRBV7-2 and TRBJ2-2; D is possibly TRBD1 or TRBD2 (5 bases each). The germline gives CDR1 SGHTA, CDR2 FQGNSA. Trimming pared 5 bases from V and 6 bases from J, leaving 19 bases between. The CDR3 runs 16 residues. The CDR3 region is CASSQAGRVVPGELFF. CDR3 DNA sequence: TGTGCCAGCAGCCAGGCGGGCAGGGTGGTCCCCGGGGAGCTGTTTTTT.

The chain uses TRBV5-1 and TRBJ2-5; D ambiguous. Trimming took off 0 bases at V and 1 base at J, with 10 bases between the two ends. CDR1 and CDR2 from the germline V gene are SGHRS and YFSETQ. The CDR3 extends over 15 amino acids. The CDR3 DNA reads as TGCGCCAGCAGCTTGGAACCGGGTCCCCAAGAGACCCAGTACTTC. Protein sequence: CASSLEPGPQETQYF.

V gene TRBV6-6 combines with J gene TRBJ2-5, with TRBD2 identical over 8 bases. The germline V gene has CDR1 MNHNY and CDR2 SVGAGI (reference sequence). CDR3 size: 15 residues. V shed 0 bases, J shed 5 bases, and the junction held 5 bases outside the gene matches. The chain's CDR3 is CASSYSSGGGETQYF. CDR3 DNA: TGTGCCAGCAGTTACTCGAGCGGGGGTGGGGAGACCCAGTACTTC.

This clone came up a few times. This chain connects TRBV7-3 to TRBJ1-2; D is unresolved. The germline CDR1 and CDR2 sequences are SGHTA and FQGTGA. Trimming stripped 1 base from V and 4 bases from J, with 1 base between. The CDR3 spans 11 residues. CDR3 coding DNA: TGTGCCAGCAGCTTAAGCTATGGCTACACCTTC. Protein product: CASSLSYGYTF.